This section outlines one T cell receptor (beta chain) sequence together with its context. The entry originates in a study of T cell changes during pregnancy in multiple sclerosis. Repertoires were generated with immunoSEQ multiplex PCR, while TCRdb's copy carries only in-frame clones and drops some. The repertoire holds fewer than 85,000 clones, with 93% as singletons. Losses at the gene ends were 3 bases for V and 2 bases for J; bases not matched to a gene: 6. CDR1 and CDR2 from the germline V gene are SGDLS and YYNGEE. The CDR3 extends over 16 amino acids. Specimen: peripheral blood, collected in the second trimester of pregnancy. This chain joins TRBV9 and TRBJ2-3, with TRBD2 matching over 10 bases. The receptor was isolated from a female donor with multiple sclerosis, enrolled in a pregnancy study. CDR3 residues: CASSGLAGGTTDTQYF. DNA of the CDR3: TGTGCCAGCAGCGGATTAGCGGGGGGCACCACAGATACGCAGTATTTT.